The text below deals with one T cell receptor (beta chain). The data derive from a study of T-cell memory formation after mild COVID-19. Using constant-segment primers, 5'RACE produced TCR alpha and TCR beta cDNA libraries carrying sample barcodes and UMIs. TCRdb passed the 5' RACE reads through MiXCR, listing each CDR3 protein once. The data show some 600,000 distinct CDR3 sequences, approximately 15% seen once. Germline V gene data show CDR1 as DFQATT and CDR2 as SNEGSKA (reference sequence). This CDR3 is 11 amino acids long. Between the trimmed V and J ends, which lost 2 bases and 5 bases, there was a span of 7 bases.

This sequence joins TRBV20-1 and TRBJ2-7; D assignment may be TRBD1 or TRBD2 (6 bases each). This TCR derives from an adult woman who had mild COVID-19 (a few samples of this study predate the infection). Cell type and time point are not known. Specimen: PBMCs or a T cell subset sorted from them (not recorded which). The CDR3 loop is CSARRGDEQYF. The DNA for the CDR3 is TGCAGTGCTAGAAGGGGGGACGAGCAGTACTTC.